This T cell receptor (beta chain) was sequenced during a study of vaccination and CD4 T cells after COVID-19 (dated by TCRdb to between 2020 and 2023). With respect to the entire study: Every convalescent patient had a positive nasal swab PCR test for SARS-CoV-2, with mild disease in about nine patients and severe disease in one. Each participant got two doses of either the Pfizer-BioNTech BNT162b2 vaccine (n=8) or the Moderna mRNA-1273 vaccine (n=2). Control cultures received a CEFX viral epitope pool as the positive control, an HIV-1 Nef peptide pool as the negative control, or no peptide. Post-COVID blood samples from convalescent patients were collected a median of roughly 100 days after diagnosis, with a range of 35 to 161 days. In over 8 COVID-19 convalescent patients and a few infection-naive healthy vaccine recipients, researchers compared the spike-specific CD4+ TCR repertoire from before mRNA vaccination with the repertoire from after. Culture stimuli were overlapping spike peptide pools from SARS-CoV-2 and from the common cold coronaviruses HCoV-NL63, HCoV-OC43 and HCoV-229E. In the convalescent cohort there were six males and four females, among whom were two Hispanic individuals, seven Caucasians, two Asians and one multiracial person. Post-vaccine blood samples were obtained a median of around 74 days after the second vaccine dose, with a range of roughly 14 to 241 days.

Library construction relied on PCR. At the Johns Hopkins FTIC core, DNA from the cultured CD4+ T cells underwent TCR sequencing with the Oncomine TCR Beta short-read assay. Genomic DNA was extracted from the cultured CD4+ T cells with the QIAamp micro DNA kit. Oncomine TCR Beta libraries made from cultured CD4+ T cells were pooled using unique dual indexes and sequenced on an Illumina iSeq 100. The paper's data handling went like this. Non-productive sequences were removed, and CDR3s that did not start with C, did not end with F or W, or were shorter than 7 amino acids were discarded. Antigen-specific clonotypes were identified using the MANAFEST web application through comparison of peptide-stimulated wells with reference and other culture wells. An FDR below 0.05, an odds ratio above 5, and a productive frequency above 0.1% in at least two of three replicate wells were required for clones to be considered positive. Cross-reactive clonotypes were defined as significantly expanded in both SARS-CoV-2 spike wells and at least one common cold coronavirus spike condition. Levenshtein distances (stringdist) and unrooted phylogenetic trees (ape) in R version 3.6.1 were used to assess CDR3 homology. TCRdb applied fastp at Q25 and MiXCR to the public reads, then kept only in-frame beta chains. Here each entry gathers all rows of one CDR3 protein and keeps the most common genes and DNA. The V and J calls here are based on TCRdb, not the publication. The sample table contains about 12,000 distinct CDR3 sequences; only one count was recorded for less than 70% of them. The top ten clonotypes cover approximately 10% of the sample.

Interpreted using the paper, the treatment or condition label stands for: approximately 10-day PBMC culture with coronavirus spike peptide pools or control peptides (ViraFEST assay). The ViraFEST assay, used in the study, expanded antigen-specific T cells with peptide pools and then identified the expanded clonotypes through TCR sequencing. The convalescent patients' positive SARS-CoV-2 PCR tests were from March to December 2020, which was before the Alpha, Beta and Delta variants emerged in the United States. Each well held 2 million or so PBMCs cultured in IMDM containing about 5% human AB serum and approximately 9.8 IU/ml IL-2, with around 9.7 ug/ml peptide pools added. On days 3 and 7, half of the culture medium was replaced with fresh IL-2-containing medium. Once the cells had been in culture for about 10 days, the EasySep CD4+ T cell isolation kit was used to isolate CD4+ T cells by negative selection. Ficoll-Paque Plus gradient centrifugation was used to isolate PBMCs from whole blood, and the isolated PBMCs were then either used fresh or cryopreserved at -140C. Triplicate wells were generally used for each culture condition.

The research as a whole found: Among the post-vaccine SARS-CoV-2-reactive clones in convalescent patients, a median 86.3% showed up only after vaccination, which suggests vaccine-specific priming. The number of convalescent patients in the study was relatively small, and the study did not examine early timepoints following natural infection. Although the median number of SARS-CoV-2-reactive clonotypes went up from 20 to 25 after infection to 38 after vaccination, the increase was not significant. Of the vaccine-specific clones found in convalescent patients, nearly all (304 of 307) were mono-reactive for SARS-CoV-2 spike instead of being cross-reactive with common cold coronaviruses.

Trimming takes 2 bases off V and 9 bases off J; junction bases not matched to a gene: 1. From the germline V gene (reference sequence), CDR1 is SGHNT and CDR2 is YYREEE. Including cysteine and phenylalanine, the CDR3 has 12 amino acids. The only DNA kept is the CDR3, 36 bases in frame from the first base. As regards this clonotype: Its antigen is currently not known. The record has no base qualities; no much larger clone is one base away.

The sequence came from a human donor who had recovered from COVID-19. The sequence is built from TRBV5-4 and TRBJ1-5; 8 of the junction bases match TRBD1. The sequencing sample was made of CD4+ T cells from blood, cultured in vitro. CDR3 region: CASSLDRGPQHF. The bases are TGTGCCAGCAGCTTAGACAGGGGGCCCCAGCATTTT.